Included here is one T cell receptor beta chain sequence, with context. Its recognized antigen is unknown. No qualities accompany the bases; no much larger clone lies one base away. CDR1 SGHKS and CDR2 YYEKEE were looked up in the germline V gene (reference sequence). The V end gives up 4 bases and the J end 5 bases, leaving 9 bases in the junction not matched to a gene. The CDR3 contains 15 residues, cysteine and phenylalanine counted. Only the CDR3 DNA is retained, 45 bases long and in frame from the first base. In the ViraFEST assay, PBMC were stimulated with viral peptide pools, and TCR sequencing was then used to find antigen-specific CD4+ T cell clonotypes based on their expansion. After about 9 days of culture, CD4+ T cells were isolated with the EasySep CD4+ T cell isolation kit. Two doses of either the BNT162b2 or the mRNA-1273 mRNA SARS-CoV-2 vaccine were administered to participants. Negative nucleocapsid antibody results before and after vaccination confirmed that the healthy vaccine recipients had no prior SARS-CoV-2 infection. A few million PBMC per well were cultured with approximately 10 ug/ml peptides in IMDM containing approximately 4.5% human AB serum, about 9.7 IU/ml IL-2 and gentamicin. On days 3 and 7, half of the culture medium was replaced with fresh IL-2-containing medium. Each peptide stimulation condition was cultured in triplicate wells unless otherwise noted. PBMC were separated from whole blood using Ficoll-Paque Plus gradient centrifugation and were then either cryopreserved at -140C or used fresh. The spike proteins of SARS-CoV-2 and of the common cold coronaviruses HCoV-NL63, HCoV-OC43 and HCoV-229E were spanned by overlapping peptide pools. The QIAamp micro DNA kit was used to extract genomic DNA from the cultured CD4+ T cells.

Receptor amplification or capture employed the immunoSEQ multiplex PCR assay. DNA from the cultured, isolated CD4+ T cells was subjected to TCR beta CDR3 sequencing. Turning to the authors' computational methods: Non-productive TCR sequences were removed, reads were trimmed to the CDR3 region, and CDR3s of at least 7 amino acids were retained. Antigen-specific clonotypes were identified with the MANAFEST web app by comparing expansion in peptide wells against reference cultures. For clones to be considered positive, expansion at FDR<0.05 versus reference and all other wells, an odds ratio above 5, and a frequency above 0.1% in two replicate wells were required. Cross-reactive clonotypes were defined as significantly expanded in SARS-CoV-2 spike wells and in at least one common cold coronavirus spike condition. Levenshtein distance calculated with the stringdist R package was used to assess CDR3 similarity, and unrooted trees were constructed with ape in R 3.6.1. TCRdb retrieved this table from immuneACCESS and kept in-frame rearrangements only. Not all clones are present; in checked studies, unresolved V genes account for under half, and no reason is known for the remainder. V, J and clone size are those of that table, while D and trimming were read from the DNA. Present in this sample are about 48,000 clones, around three quarters of which were seen just once. The ten most abundant clones make up about 15% of the sample.

The sample comes from a study of vaccination effects on CD4 cells after COVID-19 (dated by TCRdb to 2021 to 2024). Concerning the study at large: Post-vaccine samples across the study were collected a median of 72 days after the second dose, with a range of 14 to 241. In both COVID-19 convalescent patients and infection-naive vaccine recipients, the study compared SARS-CoV-2 spike-specific CD4+ TCR repertoires from before mRNA vaccination with those from after it. Altogether, around ten COVID-19 convalescent patients and several SARS-CoV-2-naive healthy vaccine recipients made up the full study. Cultures from other donors in the study were sequenced with the Oncomine TCR Beta short-read assay on an Illumina iSeq 100. Study-wide conclusions, independent of this receptor: Only a small number of convalescent patients were included, and no early post-infection timepoints were available, which limited the study. Marked clonal contraction was observed in both infection-induced and vaccine-induced clones at late post-vaccination timepoints, consistent with waning T cell responses. Among healthy vaccine recipients, nearly all vaccine-induced clones were SARS-CoV-2 mono-reactive, and only 1 of 255 was cross-reactive with common cold coronaviruses.

Here the sequenced sample was CD4+ T cells from PBMCs cultured with HCoV-OC43 spike peptides, taken after COVID-19 vaccination. The meaning of the sample's cell subset or site label: HCoV-OC43 spike overlapping peptide pool stimulation. This sequence was found in a human donor who received a COVID-19 vaccine. The rearrangement joined TRBV5-5 to TRBJ2-7; 10 middle bases align to TRBD1. The CDR3 protein: CASSPKGQGTDEQYF. The nucleotide sequence reads TGTGCCAGCAGCCCGAAGGGACAGGGGACAGACGAGCAGTACTTC.